One and the same sample provided the 10 T cell receptor beta chains below, sequenced in a study of blood T cell repertoires in COVID-19. Profiling relied on immunoSEQ multiplex PCR, and the TCRdb table lists in-frame clones only, not all of them. In the table there are more than 100,000 clones, 87% of which are singletons. The sequencing input was peripheral blood. Receptor source: an older woman with acute or convalescent COVID-19.

The rearrangement joins TRBV7-3 to TRBJ2-7, with D maybe TRBD2 (6 bases). Trimming removed 2 bases at V and 0 bases at J, with 14 bases between. The CDR3 extends over 16 amino acids. CDR1 is SGHTA and CDR2 is FQGTGA in the germline V gene. The chain's CDR3 is CASSLDLARSSYEQYF. In DNA form, the CDR3 reads TGTGCCAGCAGCTTAGACCTAGCGAGAAGCTCCTACGAGCAGTACTTC.

This clone was recorded once. V usage is TRBV6-5 and J usage is TRBJ1-5; TRBD1 is a possible D gene (6 bases). The germline CDR1 and CDR2 sequences are MNHEY and SVGAGI. Trimming left V 5 bases short and J 2 bases short, with 13 bases between. There are 15 residues in the CDR3. The CDR3 is CASSPRGNGNQPQHF. The CDR3 coding sequence is TGTGCCAGCAGTCCGAGGGGGAACGGCAATCAGCCCCAGCATTTT.

The genes are TRBV4-1 and TRBJ2-1; unclear D gene. Germline assignment: CDR1 MGHRA and CDR2 YSYEKL. The V end was cut by 0 bases, the J end by 7 bases, with 4 bases between. The CDR3 totals 12 residues. CDR3 in amino acids: CASSQDINEQFF. The CDR3 region has the DNA TGCGCCAGCAGCCAAGATATAAATGAGCAGTTCTTC.

V is TRBV28 and J is TRBJ1-2; TRBD1 agrees at 7 bases. Germline trimming cut 6 bases from V and 2 bases from J; bases unmatched to any gene: 3. This CDR3 is 13 amino acids long. CDR1 and CDR2 (germline): MDHEN, SYDVKM. The CDR3 nucleotides read TGTGCCAGCAGAGGACAGGCCAACTATGGCTACACCTTC. This sequence encodes CASRGQANYGYTF.

The chain employs TRBV10-3 and TRBJ2-1, with 10 bases aligning to TRBD1. J gave up 4 bases and V 6 bases, and 9 bases lay outside the gene matches. The germline gives CDR1 ENHRY, CDR2 SYGVKD. The CDR3 extends over 16 amino acids. CDR3 DNA sequence: TGTGCCATCAGACAAGGACAGGGGGGTTTTTACAATGAGCAGTTCTTC. Its translation is CAIRQGQGGFYNEQFF.

The chain has TRBV19 and TRBJ1-6; D is unresolved. CDR1 and CDR2 from the germline V gene are LNHDA and SQIVND (reference sequence). The CDR3 loop spans 13 amino acids. V dropped 8 bases and J dropped 4 bases, with 9 bases sitting between them. This CDR3 is CASSPGYNSPLHF. The CDR3 DNA follows: TGTGCCAGTTCCCCAGGTTATAATTCACCCCTCCACTTT.

The chain combines TRBV19 with TRBJ2-7; 10 bases fit TRBD1. Germline-derived CDR1 and CDR2 are LNHDA and SQIVND (reference sequence). The CDR3 spans 14 residues. The ends lost 4 bases at V and 5 bases at J; junction bases unmatched: 5. The CDR3 DNA sequence: TGTGCCAGTAGTACCCGGGACAGGGGCCACGAGCAGTACTTC. Its translation is CASSTRDRGHEQYF.

This clone was counted only a few times. The chain is built from TRBV9 and TRBJ2-3, with 7 bases matching TRBD2. This CDR3 has 15 residues. Germline-derived CDR1 and CDR2 are SGDLS and YYNGEE. Trimming took 2 bases from V and 5 from J; bases not matched to a gene: 8. The DNA for the CDR3 is TGTGCCAGCAGCGTGTACAGCGGGAATAGAGATACGCAGTATTTT. This codes for CASSVYSGNRDTQYF.

V is TRBV30 and J is TRBJ2-7; TRBD2 agrees at 7 bases. V dropped 4 bases and J dropped 1; count of bases not matched to a gene: 22. CDR3 size: 19 residues. Germline loops: CDR1 GTSNPN, CDR2 SVGIG (reference sequence). The CDR3 is CAWTIGSRDYVVKSYEQYV. The CDR3 bases are TGTGCCTGGACGATAGGGTCCCGGGACTACGTTGTAAAGTCCTACGAGCAGTACGTC.

This chain connects TRBV7-9 to TRBJ1-4, with 7 positions matching TRBD1. Germline CDR1 reads SEHNR; CDR2 reads FQNEAQ (reference sequence). The junction had 9 bases not matched to a gene; V was cut back by 0 bases and J by 8 bases. The CDR3 is 16 amino acids. CDR3 bases: TGTGCCAGCAGCTTAGCCCCGACAGGGATCGGGGAAAAACTGTTTTTT. Protein product: CASSLAPTGIGEKLFF.